This T cell receptor (beta chain) was recorded in a study of identical twins. The CDR3 is 16 residues long. Germline CDR1 reads SEHNR; CDR2 reads FQNEAQ (reference sequence). V dropped 4 bases and J dropped 2; count of bases not matched to a gene: 9. This clonotype was counted only a few times. Via MiXCR, TCRdb re-called the 5' RACE reads, giving one row per CDR3 protein. The sample yields about 1.7 million distinct CDR3 sequences, around a third seen once. The sequenced sample consisted of cord blood. This TCR was recovered from a newborn girl in good health. The chain recombines TRBV7-9 with TRBJ2-7; 9 bases line up with TRBD1. The CDR3 sequence is CASSSTSTGGPYEQYF. The CDR3 DNA follows: TGTGCCAGCAGCTCGACTTCGACAGGGGGACCCTACGAGCAGTACTTC.